This T cell receptor (beta chain) comes out of a study of T cells after yellow fever vaccination. CDR3 length: 15 residues. Study outcomes and limitations: The booster saw the reappearance of most primary-vaccination clones (roughly 96% CD4, about 85% CD8).

In the case of this clonotype: What it recognizes is unknown.

TCRdb itself ran the 5' RACE reads through MiXCR, one entry per CDR3 protein. The sample gives around 600,000 distinct CDR3 sequences, 9% to 15% of which show up once; under 15% is in the top ten. This receptor was identified in a man between 25 and 39 years old who received the YFV17D yellow fever vaccine. The chain is built from TRBV21-1 and TRBJ1-1; the D call in the table, TRBD1, was not verified against the DNA. TRBV21-1 is annotated as a pseudogene. This specimen consisted of PBMCs, obtained on the day of the yellow fever booster vaccination. In nucleotides, the CDR3 is TGTGCCAGCAGCTACAACCGGGGGCTCTACACTGAAGCTTTCTTT. It specifies CASSYNRGLYTEAFF.